This TCR beta chain was found in a study of human T cells and chemical hapten exposure. Study summary: DPC at 2% was the sensitizing agent, placed on about 2 cm by about 2 cm of upper inner arm skin. Patients got weekly scalp diphenylcyclopropenone doses over the roughly 24-week study.

The sample's time point: patch test 1, 2 weeks after DPC sensitization. Treatment denoted: therapeutic diphenylcyclopropenone sensitization with weekly scalp DPC. Whole blood that had not been fractionated was the source of extracted total RNA. The length of the CDR3 is 14 residues. Germline trimming cut 4 bases from V and 1 base from J; bases unmatched to any gene: 2. Germline values: CDR1 DFQATT, CDR2 SNEGSKA (reference sequence). This clonotype was seen ten or more times. Antigen: not known. Unique molecular identifiers were linked by the library to individual cDNA molecules. Using its own MiXCR run on the RACE reads, TCRdb lists one record per CDR3 protein. The table shows around 44,000 distinct CDR3 sequences, with 3% to 4.5% occurring only once. Broader study findings: The study found expanded TCRs formed significantly more large CDR3 similarity clusters than controls.

This receptor was obtained from a man aged 45 to 65 with alopecia areata. Some clones in this sample may be carry-over from other donors' samples. The source material was whole blood, sampled in connection with sensitization to the hapten diphenylcyclopropenone (DPC). The chain joins TRBV20-1 to TRBJ2-5, with TRBD1 matching over 11 bases. Here the CDR3 reads CSATGTGGQETQYF. The CDR3 nucleotides read TGCAGTGCTACAGGGACAGGGGGCCAAGAGACCCAGTACTTC.